Each of the 13 T cell receptor beta chains below was sequenced from the same sample in a study of CD8 T cells in ankylosing spondylitis. In TCRdb, the 5' RACE reads were re-called with MiXCR into one record per CDR3 protein. In the table there are 800,000 to 900,000 distinct CDR3 sequences, roughly 10% of which are singletons. These receptors' antigens are unknown. Findings of the study overall: Ankylosing spondylitis blood appeared to be characterized by a TCR beta motif of eight highly homologous variants.

The material sequenced was blood, either unsorted or a sorted T cell fraction (not recorded which). All receptors come from a male donor with ankylosing spondylitis.

The table lists this clonotype with many counts. V is TRBV20-1 and J is TRBJ2-5, with D unclear. Trimming removed 5 bases at V and 5 bases at J, with 12 bases between. Germline values: CDR1 DFQATT, CDR2 SNEGSKA (reference sequence). CDR3 size: 12 residues. As DNA, the CDR3 is TGCAGTGCTCTAGGATCCGGCGAGACCCAGTACTTC. Amino acid sequence: CSALGSGETQYF.

This clonotype came up a few times. The V call is TRBV7-2, the J call TRBJ2-7; 9 bases are a match to TRBD1. Trimming took 8 bases from V and 4 from J; bases not matched to a gene: 6. CDR1 is SGHTA and CDR2 is FQGNSA in the germline V gene. The CDR3 has 13 amino acids. CDR3 amino acids: CASADRGGYEQYF. The CDR3 DNA reads as TGTGCCAGCGCGGACAGGGGAGGTTACGAGCAGTACTTC.

This clonotype turned up a few times. The gene calls are TRBV12-3 or TRBV12-4 and TRBJ1-3; TRBD1 aligns across 8 bases. The ends lost 5 bases at V and 4 bases at J; junction bases unmatched: 1. The CDR3 spans 13 residues. The CDR3 nucleotides read TGTGCCAGCAGTCGGACAGGGGGAAACACCATATATTTT. Amino acids: CASSRTGGNTIYF.

Here the CDR3 DNA reads TGTGCCAGCAGGAGAGTGACTGAAAACACTGAAGCTTTCTTT. It codes for CASRRVTENTEAFF. This chain connects TRBV2 to TRBJ1-1; D gene ambiguous. The CDR3 loop spans 14 amino acids. The V gene lost 6 bases and the J gene lost 2 bases, with 13 bases spanning the gap. From germline, CDR1 is SNHLY and CDR2 FYNNEI.

This clonotype was seen repeatedly, ten times or more. The chain is built from TRBV20-1 and TRBJ2-7, with TRBD1 matching 11 bases. The junction had 5 bases not matched to a gene; V was cut back by 6 bases and J by 4 bases. The length of the CDR3 is 13 residues. Germline V CDR1 and CDR2: DFQATT, SNEGSKA (reference sequence). CDR3 sequence reads: CSASGQGAYEQYF. Here the CDR3 DNA reads TGCAGTGCCTCAGGACAGGGGGCTTACGAGCAGTACTTC.

This chain connects TRBV28 to TRBJ2-3; D may match TRBD1 or TRBD2 (5 bases each). Trimming cost V 5 bases and J 2 bases, with 14 bases left between them. Germline V CDR1 and CDR2: MDHEN, SYDVKM. The CDR3 runs 15 residues. The CDR3 bases are TGTGCCAGCAGTGGGGACGTTACTTTCACAGATACGCAGTATTTT. Its protein is CASSGDVTFTDTQYF.

The chain recombines TRBV10-3 with TRBJ2-7; D may match TRBD1 or TRBD2 (5 bases each). V lost 6 bases and J lost 2, with 14 bases in between. Germline V gene lookup returns CDR1 ENHRY and CDR2 SYGVKD. This CDR3 spans 14 amino acids. Here the CDR3 reads CAISPGTQTYEQYF. The CDR3 coding sequence is TGTGCCATCAGCCCCGGGACCCAGACCTACGAGCAGTACTTC.

As to this clonotype: This may come from a read error, since a much larger clone is one base off. CDR3 sequence: CTVVRGNYGYTF. Written as DNA, the CDR3 is TGCACCGTTGTGAGGGGTAACTATGGCTACACCTTC. The chain uses TRBV29-1 and TRBJ1-2; D perhaps matches TRBD1 (5 bases). The germline V gene encodes CDR1 SQVTM and CDR2 ANQGSEA. This CDR3 spans 12 amino acids.

V and J are TRBV4-1 and TRBJ2-3, with no clear D. Trimming cost V 3 bases and J 2 bases, with 6 bases left between them. Germline V CDR1 and CDR2: MGHRA, YSYEKL. The CDR3 loop spans 13 amino acids. Here the CDR3 reads CASSHLDTDTQYF. The CDR3 DNA reads TGCGCCAGCAGCCACCTGGACACAGATACGCAGTATTTT.

This clonotype turned up a few times. The V gene is TRBV20-1, the J gene TRBJ1-4, with a tentative D call TRBD1 (5 bases). Germline assignment: CDR1 DFQATT and CDR2 SNEGSKA (reference sequence). The ends were cut back, 5 bases at V and 8 bases at J, with 12 bases in the middle. The CDR3 length is 12 residues. The CDR3 protein is CSAPSGGEKLFF. CDR3 nucleotides: TGCAGTGCTCCCTCCGGGGGGGAAAAACTGTTTTTT.

V is TRBV12-3 or TRBV12-4 and J is TRBJ2-2; 7 bases agree with TRBD2. J gave up 3 bases and V 7 bases, and 5 bases lay outside the gene matches. The CDR3 covers 14 residues. CDR3 protein: CASIPRGYTGELFF. For the CDR3, the DNA is TGTGCCAGCATCCCGCGGGGGTACACCGGGGAGCTGTTTTTT.

The chain joins TRBV3-1 to TRBJ2-3; D is ambiguous. Germline V lookup: CDR1 LGHDT, CDR2 YNNKEL (reference sequence). The germline V and J ends were trimmed by 1 base and 2 bases, with 13 bases remaining between them. The CDR3 consists of 16 residues. The CDR3 region is CASSQVRRSSTDTQYF. CDR3 nucleotides: TGTGCCAGCAGCCAAGTACGTCGGTCCTCCACAGATACGCAGTATTTT.

The rearrangement links TRBV28 to TRBJ1-2; D call uncertain. With 5 bases removed from V and 2 bases from J, the gap between germline ends came to 6 bases. Germline CDR1 is MDHEN and CDR2 is SYDVKM. This CDR3 is built from 12 residues. The DNA for the CDR3 is TGTGCCAGCAGTGAGTCCAACTATGGCTACACCTTC. Protein product: CASSESNYGYTF.